The present T cell receptor (beta chain) was sequenced within a study of STAT3 mutations in large granular lymphocyte leukemia. Study-wide findings and caveats: Every T-cell large granular lymphocyte leukemia patient had at least one immunodominant TCR beta clonotype.

Of note for this clone: Its antigen is not identified.

The assay was immunoSEQ multiplex PCR, and TCRdb's table has in-frame clones only and misses some. The table has approximately 30,000 clones, about 74% seen once. From germline, CDR1 is MGHDK and CDR2 SYGVNS. The CDR3 loop spans 14 amino acids. V trimming: 1 base; J trimming: 4 bases; junction bases outside the gene matches: 3. The specimen was peripheral blood mononuclear cells. This rearrangement joins TRBV25-1 to TRBJ2-7, with 8 positions matching TRBD2. This clonotype was sampled from a woman between 45 and 65 years old with T-cell large granular lymphocyte leukemia. Some clones in this sample may be carry-over from other donors' samples. In nucleotides, the CDR3 is TGTGCCAGCAGTGAATTCAGCGGGGGATACGAGCAGTACTTC. Encoded protein: CASSEFSGGYEQYF.